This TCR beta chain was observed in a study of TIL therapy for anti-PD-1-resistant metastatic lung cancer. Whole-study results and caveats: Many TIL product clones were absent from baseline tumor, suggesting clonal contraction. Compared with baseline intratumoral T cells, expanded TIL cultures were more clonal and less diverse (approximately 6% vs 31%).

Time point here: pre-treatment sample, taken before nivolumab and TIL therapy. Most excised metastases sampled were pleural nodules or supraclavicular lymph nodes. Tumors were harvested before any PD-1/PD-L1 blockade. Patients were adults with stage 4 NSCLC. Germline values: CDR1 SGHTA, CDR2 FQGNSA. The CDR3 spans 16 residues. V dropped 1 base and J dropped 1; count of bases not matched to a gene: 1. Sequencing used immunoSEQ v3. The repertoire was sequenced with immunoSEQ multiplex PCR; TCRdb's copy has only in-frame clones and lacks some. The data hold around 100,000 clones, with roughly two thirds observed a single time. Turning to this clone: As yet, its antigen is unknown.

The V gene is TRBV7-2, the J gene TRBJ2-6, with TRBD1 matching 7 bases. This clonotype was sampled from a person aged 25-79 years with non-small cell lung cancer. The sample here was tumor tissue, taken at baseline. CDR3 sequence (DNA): TGTGCCAGCAGCTTAGACAGGGGATCTGGGGCCAACGTCCTGACTTTC. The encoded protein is CASSLDRGSGANVLTF.